These 24 T cell receptor beta chains came from one sample sequenced in a study of T cells in Graves' hyperthyroidism and ophthalmopathy. RNA transcripts served as the template for amplifying TCR beta CDR3 regions. An initial round of RT-PCR targeting the TCR CDR3 relied on the HTBI primer set. A single record per CDR3 protein comes from TCRdb applying MiXCR to the multiplex PCR reads. Among about 380,000 distinct CDR3 sequences listed, about 18% were seen once. The sequencing input was blood. These receptors originate from a man aged 18 to 29 with Graves' ophthalmopathy.

This clonotype showed up just a few times. This rearrangement joins TRBV6-1 to TRBJ1-4; maybe TRBD1 (5 bases). The V and J ends lost 3 bases and 6 bases respectively, with 11 bases between them. Germline V CDR1 and CDR2: MNHNS, SASEGT. This CDR3 spans 14 amino acids. This chain's CDR3 is CASSDLGGYEKLFF. In nucleotides, the CDR3 is TGTGCCAGCAGTGATCTGGGGGGATATGAAAAACTGTTTTTT.

This clonotype was counted at least ten times. The V gene is TRBV18, the J gene TRBJ1-6; no firm D call. Between the trimmed V and J ends, which lost 6 bases and 4 bases, there was a span of 4 bases. CDR3 length: 12 amino acids. Germline CDR1 KGHSH, CDR2 LQKENI. The CDR3 DNA reads TGTGCCAGCTCCGCGTATAATTCACCCCTCCACTTT. Encoded protein: CASSAYNSPLHF.

This clonotype was seen ten or more times. The genes are TRBV29-1 and TRBJ1-1, with D possibly being TRBD1 (5 bases). CDR3 size: 14 residues. V lost 4 bases and J lost 3, with 15 bases in between. The germline gives CDR1 SQVTM, CDR2 ANQGSEA. In nucleotides, the CDR3 is TGCAGCGTTGCCCCGAGACAGAGGGACACTGAAGCTTTCTTT. Its translation is CSVAPRQRDTEAFF.

This clonotype was recorded many times. The rearrangement uses TRBV7-9 and TRBJ2-2, with TRBD1 identical over 8 bases. V shed 9 bases, J shed 5 bases, and the junction held 8 bases outside the gene matches. CDR3 length: 14 amino acids. Looked up from germline, CDR1 is SEHNR and CDR2 is FQNEAQ (reference sequence). CDR3 DNA sequence: TGTGCCAGAGCACAGGGGGACGGGACCGGGGAGCTGTTTTTT. It codes for CARAQGDGTGELFF.

This chain connects TRBV18 to TRBJ2-1; 8 bases line up with TRBD1. This CDR3 region has 15 residues. V trimming: 2 bases; J trimming: 8 bases; junction bases outside the gene matches: 8. CDR1 and CDR2 from the germline V gene are KGHSH and LQKENI. Here the CDR3 DNA reads TGTGCCAGCTCACCAAAGGGACAGGAGAGCCATGAGCAGTTCTTC. Translating gives CASSPKGQESHEQFF.

V is TRBV6-1 and J is TRBJ2-2; 9 bases agree with TRBD1. V lost 10 bases to trimming and J lost 0 bases; unmatched junction nucleotides: 3. Germline loops: CDR1 MNHNS, CDR2 SASEGT. This CDR3 contains 14 residues. The CDR3 coding sequence is TGTGCCACTTACAGGGGGCCGAACACCGGGGAGCTGTTTTTT. Protein product: CATYRGPNTGELFF.

In its sample, this clonotype was seen a few times. The chain couples TRBV20-1 to TRBJ2-1; 8 nucleotides match TRBD2. Germline values: CDR1 DFQATT, CDR2 SNEGSKA (reference sequence). The CDR3 contains 17 residues. V dropped 1 base and J dropped 7; count of bases not matched to a gene: 15. Here the CDR3 reads CSARVPPGSGMRNEQFF. CDR3 nucleotides: TGCAGTGCTAGAGTTCCTCCCGGTAGCGGGATGAGGAATGAGCAGTTCTTC.

This clonotype was counted many times. The chain uses TRBV12-3 or TRBV12-4 and TRBJ2-1; no clear D gene. This CDR3 comprises 15 residues. V lost 4 bases and J 6 bases, leaving 16 bases between the germline ends. CDR3 DNA: TGTGCCAGCAGTTCCTTAACGGTAGAGGCCAATGAGCAGTTCTTC. Translating it yields CASSSLTVEANEQFF.

In its sample, this clonotype was seen many times. This rearrangement joins TRBV11-3 to TRBJ2-7; D gene unclear. Germline CDR1 is SGHNT and CDR2 is YENEEA. V was cut by 4 bases and J by 1 base, with 14 bases left in between. This CDR3 contains 15 residues. In DNA form, the CDR3 reads TGTGCCAGCAGCTCCCCCCTCACAGATTCCTACGAGCAGTACTTC. This encodes CASSSPLTDSYEQYF.

This clonotype occurred many times. The chain combines TRBV10-3 with TRBJ1-2; 7 positions match TRBD1. Germline V gene lookup returns CDR1 ENHRY and CDR2 SYGVKD. The V and J ends lost 3 bases and 4 bases, in that order; junction bases with no gene match: 5. The CDR3 spans 14 residues. The DNA for the CDR3 is TGTGCCATCAGTGACCAGGACAGGTCCTATGGCTACACCTTC. Its protein is CAISDQDRSYGYTF.

This clonotype was observed a handful of times. This rearrangement joins TRBV13 to TRBJ2-1; D unclear. The V gene's germline CDR1 is PRHDT and CDR2 FYEKMQ (reference sequence). Trimming left V 2 bases short and J 6 bases short, with 8 bases between. The CDR3 runs to 13 residues. The CDR3 reads CASSLNTGNEQFF. For the CDR3, the DNA is TGTGCCAGCAGCTTAAACACCGGCAATGAGCAGTTCTTC.

The genes are TRBV7-9 and TRBJ2-1, with TRBD1 matching 9 bases. The CDR3 spans 18 residues. Germline trimming cut 8 bases from V and 4 bases from J; bases unmatched to any gene: 18. The germline gives CDR1 SEHNR, CDR2 FQNEAQ (reference sequence). CDR3 sequence reads: CASSLRTGDMRGYNEQFF. The CDR3 DNA is TGTGCCAGCTCACTGCGGACAGGGGACATGAGGGGTTACAATGAGCAGTTCTTC. The full variable domain, rest sourced from reference TRBV7-9 and TRBJ2-1, is DTGVSQNPRHKITKRGQNVTFRCDPISEHNRLYWYRQTLGQGPEFLTYFQNEAQLEKSRLLSDRFSAERPKGSFSTLEIQRTEQGDSAMYLCASSLRTGDMRGYNEQFFGPGTRLTVL.

This clonotype was detected many times. The chain is built from TRBV28 and TRBJ2-2; 8 positions agree with TRBD1. CDR1 is MDHEN, CDR2 SYDVKM, per germline. This CDR3 has 17 amino acids. V was clipped by 3 bases and J by 4 bases; unmatched bases: 10. CDR3 loop: CASSLRKTGGPTGELFF. CDR3 in DNA: TGTGCCAGCAGTTTGCGGAAAACAGGGGGTCCCACCGGGGAGCTGTTTTTT.

V gene TRBV2 combines with J gene TRBJ2-7; 9 nucleotides match TRBD1. V gave up 6 bases and J gave up 5 bases; unmatched junction bases: 11. This CDR3 spans 15 amino acids. The V gene's germline CDR1 is SNHLY and CDR2 FYNNEI. CDR3 in amino acids: CASSATGTGLHEQYF. CDR3 bases: TGTGCCAGCAGCGCCACCGGGACAGGGCTCCACGAGCAGTACTTC.

This clonotype appeared a few times. This rearrangement joins TRBV5-1 to TRBJ2-5; TRBD2 matches 7 bases. The CDR3 contains 15 residues. Germline trimming cut 1 base from V and 3 bases from J; bases unmatched to any gene: 6. Germline-derived CDR1 and CDR2 are SGHRS and YFSETQ. The CDR3 coding sequence is TGCGCCAGCAGCTTGTTTGCGGGGGACGAAGAGACCCAGTACTTC. Translated, it gives CASSLFAGDEETQYF.

Many counts were recorded for this clonotype. This chain links TRBV20-1 with TRBJ1-2, with D unresolved. The CDR3 is 13 residues long. The V gene's germline CDR1 is DFQATT and CDR2 SNEGSKA (reference sequence). V lost 2 bases and J lost 2, with 9 bases in between. CDR3 sequence: CSARQSINYGYTF. CDR3 bases: TGCAGTGCTAGACAGAGTATCAACTATGGCTACACCTTC.

The chain recombines TRBV19 with TRBJ2-7; 8 nucleotides match TRBD1. V lost 5 bases and J lost 6; bases outside the gene matches: 9. CDR3 length: 14 amino acids. CDR1 LNHDA and CDR2 SQIVND come from the germline V gene (reference sequence). The CDR3 protein is CASSQQGDSREQYF. The DNA for the CDR3 is TGTGCCAGTAGTCAACAGGGGGATAGTCGCGAGCAGTACTTC.

This clonotype was seen more than once but under ten times. This chain links TRBV12-3 or TRBV12-4 with TRBJ2-7; 12 bases are shared with TRBD1. This CDR3 region has 18 residues. J gave up 6 bases and V 1 base, and 13 bases lay outside the gene matches. CDR3 residues: CASSLVAPMGTGGSEQYF. The CDR3 DNA is TGTGCCAGCAGTTTAGTCGCTCCGATGGGGACAGGGGGCAGCGAGCAGTACTTC.

This clonotype appeared many times. The gene calls are TRBV5-1 and TRBJ1-2; 8 bases align to TRBD1. V gave up 3 bases and J gave up 4 bases; unmatched junction bases: 8. Germline assignment: CDR1 SGHRS and CDR2 YFSETQ. The CDR3 contains 15 residues. In DNA form, the CDR3 reads TGCGCCAGCAGCTCCTCGGGACAGGTGATCTATGGCTACACCTTC. This codes for CASSSSGQVIYGYTF.

This clonotype has only a few counts. The V and J genes are TRBV6-1 and TRBJ1-2; 8 bases agree with TRBD1. The germline gives CDR1 MNHNS, CDR2 SASEGT. The V and J ends lost 5 bases and 8 bases, in that order; junction bases with no gene match: 13. The CDR3 length is 15 residues. CDR3 loop: CASSTSPGGPRGYTF. The CDR3 DNA reads TGTGCCAGCAGTACATCCCCAGGGGGCCCGCGGGGCTACACCTTC.

This sequence joins TRBV19 and TRBJ2-7; 8 bases align to TRBD1. This CDR3 spans 14 amino acids. The J segment lost 2 bases and the V segment lost 6 bases, leaving 6 bases of the junction unmatched. Germline V lookup: CDR1 LNHDA, CDR2 SQIVND (reference sequence). CDR3 loop: CASRPDRATYEQYF. Here the CDR3 DNA reads TGTGCCAGTAGACCGGACAGGGCCACCTACGAGCAGTACTTC. Full variable domain (missing parts from reference TRBV19 and TRBJ2-7): DGGITQSPKYLFRKEGQNVTLSCEQNLNHDAMYWYRQDPGQGLRLIYYSQIVNDFQKGDIAEGYSVSREKKESFPLTVTSAQKNPTAFYLCASRPDRATYEQYFGPGTRLTVT.

This sequence joins TRBV20-1 and TRBJ2-5; a possible D gene is TRBD2 (5 bases). This CDR3 has 14 amino acids. CDR1 DFQATT and CDR2 SNEGSKA come from the germline V gene (reference sequence). Trimming pared 1 base from V and 5 bases from J, leaving 14 bases between. CDR3: CSARGGSLLETQYF. CDR3 bases: TGCAGTGCTAGAGGAGGGTCTCTCCTGGAGACCCAGTACTTC.

In its sample, this clonotype was seen a few times. V usage is TRBV6-5 and J usage is TRBJ1-2; D gene ambiguous. The germline V and J ends were trimmed by 0 bases and 5 bases, with 16 bases remaining between them. The CDR3 contains 16 residues. Germline CDR1 is MNHEY and CDR2 is SVGAGI. CDR3 region: CASSYSKSAPIYGYTF. As DNA, the CDR3 is TGTGCCAGCAGTTACTCGAAATCTGCCCCCATATATGGCTACACCTTC.

The chain is built from TRBV5-1 and TRBJ1-4; weak D call: TRBD1 (6 bases). V was shortened by 4 bases and J by 8 bases, with 18 bases between the two germline ends. There are 15 residues in the CDR3. Germline assignment: CDR1 SGHRS and CDR2 YFSETQ. In DNA, the CDR3 is TGCGCCAGCAGCCCTATACAGGGTTCAGGAGAAAAACTGTTTTTT. Protein: CASSPIQGSGEKLFF. The complete variable domain, with remaining parts taken from reference TRBV5-1 and TRBJ1-4, reads KAGVTQTPRYLIKTRGQQVTLSCSPISGHRSVSWYQQTPGQGLQFLFEYFSETQRNKGNFPGRFSGRQFSNSRSEMNVSTLELGDSALYLCASSPIQGSGEKLFFGSGTQLSVL.